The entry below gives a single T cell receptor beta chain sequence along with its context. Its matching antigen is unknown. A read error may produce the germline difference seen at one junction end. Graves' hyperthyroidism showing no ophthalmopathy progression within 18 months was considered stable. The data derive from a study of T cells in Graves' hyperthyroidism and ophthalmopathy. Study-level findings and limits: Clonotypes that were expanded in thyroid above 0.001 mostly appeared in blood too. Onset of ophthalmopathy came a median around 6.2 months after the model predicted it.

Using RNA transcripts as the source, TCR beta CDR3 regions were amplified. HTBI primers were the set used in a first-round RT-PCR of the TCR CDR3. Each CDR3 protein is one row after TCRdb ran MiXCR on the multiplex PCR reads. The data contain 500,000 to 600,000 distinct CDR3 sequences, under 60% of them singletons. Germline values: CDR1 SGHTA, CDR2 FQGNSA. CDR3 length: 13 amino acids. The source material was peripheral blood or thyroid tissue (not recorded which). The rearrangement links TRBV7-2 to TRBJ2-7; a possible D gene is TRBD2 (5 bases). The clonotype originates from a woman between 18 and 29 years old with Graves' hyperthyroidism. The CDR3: CASSFLSAGELYF. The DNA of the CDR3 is TGTGCCAGCAGCTTTCTTTCCGCCGGGGAGCTGTACTTC.